Listed below are T cell receptor beta chains from one sample, sequenced in a study of cytomegalovirus exposure and HLA in healthy donors. Sequencing was performed with immunoSEQ multiplex PCR; in TCRdb, only in-frame clones are kept and a portion is missing. Altogether roughly 200,000 clones are present, approximately 85% being singletons, with the ten largest covering 2% to 2.5%. Sequencing used PBMCs. The receptors shown here come from a woman aged 45-60 years in good health and CMV-seronegative. The CDR3 runs from the conserved cysteine through the conserved F or W. A D gene is named only where the DNA matches it firmly. Some rows have no size entry. The others give once, few or many, or a class for an expanded clone.

len: 16
abundance: -
v_gene: TRBV4-1
d_gene: TRBD2
j_gene: TRBJ2-5
CDR3nt: TGCGCCAGCAGCCAAGATGTATCAGCGGGAGAAGAGACCCAGTACTTC
CDR3aa: CASSQDVSAGEETQYF

len: 19
abundance: -
v_gene: TRBV27
d_gene: -
j_gene: TRBJ2-3
CDR3nt: TGTGCCAGCAGTTTAGGGCAGGGAGTCTGGCGGGGAGGCACAGATACGCAGTATTTT
CDR3aa: CASSLGQGVWRGGTDTQYF

len: 18
abundance: -
v_gene: TRBV7-9
d_gene: TRBD1
j_gene: TRBJ1-5
CDR3nt: TGTGCCAGCAGCTCTCCCGGGACAGGGGGGTTAAAAGGGCAGCCCCAGCATTTT
CDR3aa: CASSSPGTGGLKGQPQHF

len: 18
abundance: -
v_gene: TRBV11-2
d_gene: TRBD2
j_gene: TRBJ2-2
CDR3nt: TGTGCCAGCAGCTTAGAACACCCGGGACTAGCTATCACCGGGGAGCTGTTTTTT
CDR3aa: CASSLEHPGLAITGELFF

len: 14
abundance: -
v_gene: TRBV2
d_gene: -
j_gene: TRBJ2-5
CDR3nt: TGTGCCAGCAGTGTATCCAGGTCGGGGGAGACCCAGTACTTC
CDR3aa: CASSVSRSGETQYF

len: 16
abundance: once
v_gene: TRBV18
d_gene: TRBD1
j_gene: TRBJ2-2
CDR3nt: TGTGCCAGCTCACAACAAGACAGGGGCGGCGGCGGGGAGCTGTTTTTT
CDR3aa: CASSQQDRGGGGELFF

len: 13
abundance: -
v_gene: TRBV29-1
d_gene: TRBD2
j_gene: TRBJ2-5
CDR3nt: TGCAGCTTTGCGGCGGGAGGGTCAGAGACCCAGTACTTC
CDR3aa: CSFAAGGSETQYF

len: 13
abundance: -
v_gene: TRBV29-1
d_gene: TRBD1
j_gene: TRBJ2-2
CDR3nt: TGCAGCGTTAGGACAGGGAACACCGGGGAGCTGTTTTTT
CDR3aa: CSVRTGNTGELFF

len: 16
abundance: -
v_gene: TRBV28
d_gene: TRBD2
j_gene: TRBJ2-7
CDR3nt: TGTGCCAGCAGCCTGGGACTAGCGGGCCTGAACTACGAGCAGTACTTC
CDR3aa: CASSLGLAGLNYEQYF

len: 14
abundance: -
v_gene: TRBV5-1
d_gene: TRBD2
j_gene: TRBJ2-7
CDR3nt: TGCGCCAGCAGCCTGAGTAGCGGGAGTTACGAGCAGTACTTC
CDR3aa: CASSLSSGSYEQYF

len: 14
abundance: -
v_gene: TRBV28
d_gene: TRBD2
j_gene: TRBJ2-7
CDR3nt: TGTGCCAGCAGTTTAGGGGGGGTGGGCTACGAGCAGTACTTC
CDR3aa: CASSLGGVGYEQYF